These 17 T cell receptor beta chains originate from one sample sequenced in a study of cytomegalovirus exposure and HLA in healthy donors. PCR used 60 Vbeta primers and 13 Jbeta primers. Method: immunoSEQ multiplex PCR; TCRdb's copy keeps in-frame clones and lacks some. The table has 150,000 to 200,000 clones, roughly two thirds seen once. What was sequenced was PBMCs. All receptors come from a woman under 30 in good health and CMV-seropositive.

This clone was counted between two and nine times. The chain is built from TRBV6-5 and TRBJ2-5; 11 bases are shared with TRBD1. The J call may be in error: the DNA end matches TRBJ2-7 better. The germline V gene encodes CDR1 MNHEY and CDR2 SVGAGI. The length of the CDR3 is 14 residues. The CDR3 loop is CASSYGTGGYEQYF. In DNA form, the CDR3 reads TGTGCCAGCAGTTACGGGACAGGGGGCTACGAGCAGTACTTC.

In regard to this clone: At one end, the junction sequence differs from germline, possibly due to a read error. The rearrangement uses TRBV19 and TRBJ2-1; 9 bases are shared with TRBD2. Germline CDR1 LNHDA, CDR2 SQIVND (reference sequence). The CDR3 contains 15 residues. CDR3 residues: CASSPHSGSFNERFF. CDR3 nucleotides: TGTGCCAGTAGTCCCCATAGCGGGAGTTTCAATGAGCGGTTCTTC.

The chain joins TRBV10-2 to TRBJ2-1; no firm D call. The CDR3 is 14 residues long. CDR1 is WSHSY, CDR2 SAAADI, per germline. Trimming removed 10 bases from V and 0 bases from J, with 13 bases in between. The CDR3 region has the DNA TGCGCCACAAAACGAACCGGCTCCTACAATGAGCAGTTCTTC. It yields the protein CATKRTGSYNEQFF.

The chain recombines TRBV7-9 with TRBJ1-1; weak D call: TRBD1 (6 bases). V lost 3 bases and J lost 5, with 10 bases in between. This CDR3 has 13 residues. Germline CDR1 and CDR2: SEHNR and FQNEAQ (reference sequence). For the CDR3, the DNA is TGTGCCAGCAGCTTCAGGGGACGAACTGAAGCTTTCTTT. It specifies CASSFRGRTEAFF.

The genes are TRBV27 and TRBJ2-1, with 10 bases matching TRBD2. The CDR3 loop spans 16 amino acids. V dropped 2 bases and J dropped 5; count of bases not matched to a gene: 6. CDR1 and CDR2 (germline): MNHEY, SMNVEV (reference sequence). The CDR3 sequence: CASSLGSGRAHNEQFF. CDR3 sequence (DNA): TGTGCCAGCAGTTTAGGGAGCGGGAGGGCCCACAATGAGCAGTTCTTC.

This clone was seen a few times. J is TRBJ1-5 and V is TRBV28, with D tentatively TRBD1 (5 bases). Germline V gene lookup returns CDR1 MDHEN and CDR2 SYDVKM. The V gene lost 5 bases and the J gene lost 9 bases, with 17 bases spanning the gap. The CDR3 has 14 amino acids. CDR3 region: CASSTRTKVGPQHF. As DNA, the CDR3 is TGTGCCAGCAGTACACGGACAAAGGTGGGGCCCCAGCATTTT.

The sample holds one count of this clone. The rearrangement links TRBV18 to TRBJ2-7, with 8 bases that match TRBD1. Germline loops: CDR1 KGHSH, CDR2 LQKENI. The CDR3 consists of 15 residues. The junction had 3 bases not matched to a gene; V was cut back by 2 bases and J by 0 bases. CDR3 sequence (DNA): TGTGCCAGCTCACCAGGACAGGGATACTCCTACGAGCAGTACTTC. This translates into CASSPGQGYSYEQYF.

This chain joins TRBV7-9 and TRBJ2-7, with a weak D call TRBD2 (5 bases). Trimming took off 5 bases at V and 1 base at J, with 15 bases between the two ends. This CDR3 has 15 residues. Germline-derived CDR1 and CDR2 are SEHNR and FQNEAQ (reference sequence). CDR3 sequence: CASSLEVAGSYEQYF. The CDR3 coding sequence is TGTGCCAGCAGCCTGGAGGTGGCGGGTTCCTACGAGCAGTACTTC.

The rearrangement links TRBV5-1 to TRBJ2-5; 9 nucleotides align to TRBD2. With V trimmed by 1 base and J by 1 base, 8 bases remained unmatched. The CDR3 sequence is 17 residues long. From germline, CDR1 is SGHRS and CDR2 YFSETQ. CDR3 sequence reads: CASSLFPGLAGQETQYF. The CDR3 DNA reads as TGCGCCAGCAGCTTGTTCCCGGGACTAGCAGGCCAAGAGACCCAGTACTTC.

The chain combines TRBV7-9 with TRBJ2-2; perhaps TRBD1 as D (6 bases). This CDR3 has 17 amino acids. Germline CDR1 reads SEHNR; CDR2 reads FQNEAQ (reference sequence). The ends were cut back, 2 bases at V and 5 bases at J, with 18 bases in the middle. CDR3 bases: TGTGCCAGCAGCTTAAGTAGGGGGTTCTTGATTACCGGGGAGCTGTTTTTT. It translates to CASSLSRGFLITGELFF.

This clone was picked up a small number of times. The chain has TRBV7-3 and TRBJ1-1; D perhaps matches TRBD1 (6 bases). The CDR3 totals 15 residues. The ends were cut back, 5 bases at V and 0 bases at J, with 13 bases in the middle. The germline gives CDR1 SGHTA, CDR2 FQGTGA. CDR3 in amino acids: CASSIQGPLNTEAFF. The CDR3, as DNA: TGTGCCAGCAGCATACAGGGACCACTGAACACTGAAGCTTTCTTT.

In its sample, this clone was seen a few times. This chain uses TRBV18 with TRBJ2-7; TRBD1 agrees at 10 bases. This CDR3 region has 15 residues. Germline-derived CDR1 and CDR2 are KGHSH and LQKENI. V gave up 3 bases and J gave up 4 bases; unmatched junction bases: 6. Here the CDR3 DNA reads TGTGCCAGCTCACCGGGACAGGGGTTTAGTTACGAGCAGTACTTC. Protein product: CASSPGQGFSYEQYF.

The chain carries TRBV14 and TRBJ1-4; D is unclear. CDR3 size: 14 residues. Germline V gene lookup returns CDR1 SGHDN and CDR2 FVKESK. Trimming shortened V by 4 bases and J by 4 bases, and 10 bases separated the two germline ends. CDR3 bases: TGTGCCAGCAGCCCACACAGAAATAATGAAAAACTGTTTTTT. Its translation: CASSPHRNNEKLFF.

The chain combines TRBV7-9 with TRBJ2-2, with D hard to call. CDR1 is SEHNR, CDR2 FQNEAQ, per germline (reference sequence). This CDR3 region has 14 residues. V was trimmed by 3 bases and J by 3 bases, leaving 8 bases between them. CDR3 amino acids: CASSLVSDTGELFF. The CDR3 DNA sequence: TGTGCCAGCAGCTTGGTCAGTGACACCGGGGAGCTGTTTTTT.

The chain employs TRBV6-5 and TRBJ2-1; D is perhaps TRBD1 (6 bases). Germline-derived CDR1 and CDR2 are MNHEY and SVGAGI. The CDR3 is made up of 14 amino acids. V lost 4 bases to trimming and J lost 0 bases, with 7 bases between them. The CDR3 reads CASSFRGSYNEQFF. In DNA, the CDR3 is TGTGCCAGCAGTTTCAGGGGCTCCTACAATGAGCAGTTCTTC.

The V and J genes are TRBV5-3 and TRBJ1-1; D gene unclear. Being an ORF, TRBV5-3 has a function that is uncertain. The CDR3 covers 12 residues. Trimming removed 1 base from V and 8 bases from J, with 9 bases in between. The CDR3: CARSLMAQEAFF. The CDR3 bases are TGTGCCAGAAGCTTGATGGCTCAGGAAGCTTTCTTT.

The chain carries TRBV7-8 and TRBJ2-6, with D perhaps matching TRBD2 (6 bases). V was trimmed by 1 base and J by 2 bases, leaving 15 bases between them. Germline-derived CDR1 and CDR2 are SGHVS and FQNEAQ. The CDR3 has 18 amino acids. DNA for the CDR3: TGTGCCAGCAGCTTAGGGAGGGACGGGGTAACTGGGGCCAACGTCCTGACTTTC. The encoded protein is CASSLGRDGVTGANVLTF. The full variable domain, with the rest looked up from reference TRBV7-8 and TRBJ2-6, is GAGVSQSPRYKVAKRGQDVALRCDPISGHVSLFWYQQALGQGPEFLTYFQNEAQLDKSGLPSDRFFAERPEGSVSTLKIQRTQQEDSAVYLCASSLGRDGVTGANVLTFGAGSRLTVL.